One sample yielded the 26 T cell receptor beta chains listed below, sequenced in a study of T cells in Graves' hyperthyroidism and ophthalmopathy. What was amplified from RNA transcripts were TCR beta CDR3 regions. First-round RT-PCR targeting the TCR CDR3 was performed with the HTBI primer set. TCRdb recomputed calls from the multiplex PCR reads with MiXCR, one row per CDR3 protein. The repertoire consists of a few hundred thousand distinct CDR3 sequences, with over 15% occurring once and the leading ten covering under 55%. Sample: blood. These receptors were obtained from a woman in her forties or fifties with Graves' hyperthyroidism.

This clonotype was found a few times. The chain couples TRBV28 to TRBJ1-3; D not resolved. V was pared by 5 bases and J by 9 bases, with 14 bases between. Germline CDR1 and CDR2: MDHEN and SYDVKM. This CDR3 has 13 residues. The CDR3 region is CASSLPGPGTIYF. The CDR3 bases are TGTGCCAGCAGTCTTCCGGGCCCCGGCACCATATATTTT. Full variable domain (outside the CDR3, taken from reference TRBV28 and TRBJ1-3): DVKVTQSSRYLVKRTGEKVFLECVQDMDHENMFWYRQDPGLGLRLIYFSYDVKMKEKGDIPEGYSVSREKKERFSLILESASTNQTSMYLCASSLPGPGTIYFGEGSWLTVV.

The CDR3 DNA reads TGCAGTGCTGCCTCCGGGACGGACTATGGCTACACCTTC. Protein sequence: CSAASGTDYGYTF. The chain joins TRBV20-1 to TRBJ1-2, with D possibly being TRBD1 (5 bases). Germline assignment: CDR1 DFQATT and CDR2 SNEGSKA (reference sequence). Trimming pared 5 bases from V and 3 bases from J, leaving 13 bases between. This CDR3 has 13 residues.

This clonotype has a handful of counts. The J gene is TRBJ2-7, the V gene TRBV5-6; 7 bases match TRBD1. There are 15 residues in the CDR3. Looked up from germline, CDR1 is SGHDT and CDR2 is YYEEEE. The CDR3 protein is CASSRTGSPSYEQHV. CDR3 nucleotide sequence: TGTGCCAGCAGCCGGACAGGTTCTCCCTCCTACGAGCAGCACGTC.

V usage is TRBV9 and J usage is TRBJ2-3, with D hard to call. The CDR3 totals 17 residues. Germline V gene data show CDR1 as SGDLS and CDR2 as YYNGEE. V was cut by 0 bases and J by 1 base, with 15 bases left in between. CDR3 residues: CASSVELVGRGTDTQYF. CDR3 DNA: TGTGCCAGCAGCGTAGAACTTGTGGGAAGGGGCACAGATACGCAGTATTTT.

This chain links TRBV19 with TRBJ2-5; D is possibly TRBD2 (5 bases). The V and J ends lost 3 bases and 1 base respectively, with 15 bases between them. Germline CDR1 reads LNHDA; CDR2 reads SQIVND (reference sequence). The CDR3 sequence is 16 residues long. This CDR3 reads CASSIFSSGSQETQYF. The CDR3 DNA reads TGTGCCAGTAGTATTTTCTCTAGTGGGAGCCAAGAGACCCAGTACTTC.

This chain uses TRBV12-3 or TRBV12-4 with TRBJ1-5; TRBD1 matches 8 bases. The CDR3 is made up of 14 amino acids. J lost 5 bases, V lost 6 bases, and 6 bases had no gene match. The CDR3 reads CASSLGQEHQPQHF. Here the CDR3 DNA reads TGTGCCAGCAGCTTGGGACAGGAGCATCAGCCCCAGCATTTT.

This clonotype was seen repeatedly, ten times or more. The chain has TRBV3-1 and TRBJ1-1; tentatively, D is TRBD1 (5 bases). Germline assignment: CDR1 LGHDT and CDR2 YNNKEL (reference sequence). The CDR3 contains 15 residues. Trimming left V 0 bases short and J 6 bases short, with 14 bases between. The CDR3 here is CASSQDISGAPEAFF. DNA for the CDR3: TGTGCCAGCAGCCAAGATATCTCCGGGGCCCCTGAAGCTTTCTTT. Looking up the rest from reference TRBV3-1 and TRBJ1-1 gives the full variable domain: DTAVSQTPKYLVTQMGNDKSIKCEQNLGHDTMYWYKQDSKKFLKIMFSYNNKELIINETVPNRFSPKSPDKAHLNLHINSLELGDSAVYFCASSQDISGAPEAFFGQGTRLTVV.

This clonotype was seen only a few times. J is TRBJ2-3 and V is TRBV4-1, with 11 bases that match TRBD2. Germline lookup yields CDR1 MGHRA and CDR2 YSYEKL. Losses at the gene ends were 1 base for V and 5 bases for J; bases not matched to a gene: 8. This CDR3 comprises 17 residues. CDR3 amino acids: CASSQGLAGGSEDTQYF. The CDR3 DNA reads TGCGCCAGCAGCCAAGGTCTAGCGGGGGGATCGGAAGATACGCAGTATTTT.

This clonotype was seen a handful of times. V is TRBV5-1 and J is TRBJ1-4; D remains ambiguous. CDR3 length: 14 residues. The V end lost 3 bases, the J end lost 4 bases, and 10 bases lay between the germline ends. The germline V gene encodes CDR1 SGHRS and CDR2 YFSETQ. CDR3 coding DNA: TGCGCCAGCAGCTCAGCATCGGGTAATGAAAAACTGTTTTTT. Encoded protein: CASSSASGNEKLFF.

This chain joins TRBV28 and TRBJ1-5, with D possibly TRBD1 on 5 matching bases. With 9 bases removed from V and 3 bases from J, the gap between germline ends came to 12 bases. Germline CDR1 and CDR2: MDHEN and SYDVKM. CDR3 length equals 13 residues. The CDR3 coding sequence is TGTGCCAGTACTCCAGGGAACAATCAGCCCCAGCATTTT. Its translation: CASTPGNNQPQHF.

This CDR3 is CASSPGGLAANTGELFF. Here the CDR3 DNA reads TGTGCCAGCAGCCCCGGGGGACTAGCGGCGAACACCGGGGAGCTGTTTTTT. The chain combines TRBV2 with TRBJ2-2, with 11 bases matching TRBD2. This CDR3 contains 17 residues. The germline gives CDR1 SNHLY, CDR2 FYNNEI. J gave up 0 bases and V 6 bases, and 6 bases lay outside the gene matches.

Worth noting for this clonotype: A much larger clone lies a single base off, so this may be a read error. The V call is TRBV7-2, the J call TRBJ2-7, with 12 bases aligning to TRBD2. V lost 6 bases to trimming and J lost 7 bases; unmatched junction nucleotides: 10. Germline CDR1 and CDR2: SGHTA and FQGNSA. The CDR3 loop spans 15 amino acids. CDR3 sequence reads: CASRSGTSGSNEQYF. The CDR3 DNA is TGTGCCAGCAGGTCCGGGACTAGCGGGTCTAATGAGCAGTACTTC.

In its sample, this clonotype was seen many times. V usage is TRBV5-1 and J usage is TRBJ2-3; possibly TRBD2 for D (6 bases). This CDR3 comprises 13 residues. Germline V CDR1 and CDR2: SGHRS, YFSETQ. V dropped 6 bases and J dropped 0 bases, with 8 bases sitting between them. The CDR3 reads CASTEGSTDTQYF. The CDR3 DNA is TGCGCCAGCACGGAGGGGAGCACAGATACGCAGTATTTT.

Only a few counts were recorded for this clonotype. The chain uses TRBV9 and TRBJ1-6; D may be TRBD1 (5 bases). The germline V gene has CDR1 SGDLS and CDR2 YYNGEE. The germline V and J ends were trimmed by 2 bases and 10 bases, with 13 bases remaining between them. There are 14 residues in the CDR3. This CDR3 is CASSVSMGGSPLHF. CDR3 coding DNA: TGTGCCAGCAGCGTTTCGATGGGGGGGTCACCCCTCCACTTT.

V usage is TRBV5-1 and J usage is TRBJ2-5, with D unresolved. The CDR3 is 13 residues long. Germline V gene sequence: CDR1 SGHRS, CDR2 YFSETQ. V was clipped by 0 bases and J by 5 bases, with 8 bases between them. The CDR3 sequence: CASSLAFAETQYF. CDR3 DNA: TGCGCCAGCAGCTTGGCCTTTGCCGAGACCCAGTACTTC.

To note about this clonotype: A junction boundary mismatches the germline segment, possibly from a read error. This chain uses TRBV20-1 with TRBJ2-5; D gene uncertain. CDR3 length equals 11 residues. Germline CDR1 DFQATT, CDR2 SNEGSKA (reference sequence). CDR3 coding DNA: TGCAATGCTAGTAAACAAGAGACCCAGTACTTC. Protein: CNASKQETQYF.

As for this clonotype: An end of the junction differs from the germline gene, which may be a read error. The gene calls are TRBV3-1 and TRBJ2-1, with D perhaps matching TRBD1 (6 bases). CDR3 length: 15 amino acids. Germline V CDR1 and CDR2: LGHDT, YNNKEL (reference sequence). CDR3 residues: CAGSLRQASYNEQFF. In DNA form, the CDR3 reads TGTGCCGGCAGCCTCCGACAGGCCTCCTACAATGAGCAGTTCTTC.

This clonotype has just one count. The chain uses TRBV5-1 and TRBJ2-3, with D tentatively TRBD2 (5 bases). This CDR3 contains 16 residues. Germline V gene sequence: CDR1 SGHRS, CDR2 YFSETQ. Trimming shortened V by 2 bases and J by 0 bases, and 13 bases separated the two germline ends. CDR3 region: CASSLFPGSSTDTQYF. The CDR3 coding sequence is TGCGCCAGCAGCTTATTTCCGGGATCTAGCACAGATACGCAGTATTTT.

This clonotype has at least ten counts. V usage is TRBV2 and J usage is TRBJ1-2; no definite D call. The V end was cut by 0 bases, the J end by 7 bases, with 12 bases between. Germline V CDR1 and CDR2: SNHLY, FYNNEI. This CDR3 has 14 amino acids. The CDR3 DNA sequence: TGTGCCAGCAGTGAAGCCAGTCGGTCCCCTGGCTACACCTTC. Its translation is CASSEASRSPGYTF.

This clonotype was detected many times. The V gene is TRBV6-4, the J gene TRBJ2-3; D tentatively fits TRBD1 or TRBD2 (5 bases each). The CDR3 extends over 15 amino acids. The V and J ends lost 4 bases and 2 bases respectively, with 13 bases between them. Germline-derived CDR1 and CDR2 are MRHNA and SNTAGT. The chain's CDR3 is CASSAKAGTTDTQYF. DNA of the CDR3: TGTGCCAGCAGTGCGAAGGCAGGGACCACAGATACGCAGTATTTT.

Worth noting for this clonotype: One base away lies a much larger clone, so this may be a sequencing read error. V usage is TRBV5-1 and J usage is TRBJ2-3; possible D gene TRBD2, 6 bases. Germline V gene data show CDR1 as SGHRS and CDR2 as YFSETQ. The CDR3 is 15 amino acids. CDR3 region: CASSSSGSSTDTRYF. The CDR3 DNA reads TGCGCCAGCAGCTCCAGCGGGTCCAGCACAGATACGCGGTATTTT.

This rearrangement joins TRBV20-1 to TRBJ2-1; 15 positions match TRBD2. The CDR3 totals 15 residues. The V segment lost 6 bases and the J segment 8 bases; nucleotides outside the gene matches: 8. Germline V CDR1 and CDR2: DFQATT, SNEGSKA (reference sequence). CDR3 nucleotides: TGCAGTGCAGAAGGGACTAGCGGGGGGTCGGATGAGCAGTTCTTC. Protein: CSAEGTSGGSDEQFF.

This clonotype was recorded at least ten times. The chain couples TRBV2 to TRBJ2-3, with D perhaps TRBD2 (5 bases). Trimming left V 8 bases short and J 5 bases short, with 11 bases between. The CDR3 sequence is 12 residues long. Looked up from germline, CDR1 is SNHLY and CDR2 is FYNNEI. The CDR3 DNA follows: TGTGCCAGCGACGAGGGATTAGATACGCAGTATTTT. This encodes CASDEGLDTQYF. The full variable domain, completed using reference TRBV2 and TRBJ2-3, is EPEVTQTPSHQVTQMGQEVILRCVPISNHLYFYWYRQILGQKVEFLVSFYNNEISEKSEIFDDQFSVERPDGSNFTLKIRSTKLEDSAMYFCASDEGLDTQYFGPGTRLTVL.

This clonotype was picked up one time. The rearrangement links TRBV27 to TRBJ2-1, with TRBD1 identical over 10 bases. Germline V gene data show CDR1 as MNHEY and CDR2 as SMNVEV (reference sequence). The length of the CDR3 is 14 residues. V lost 8 bases and J lost 4; bases outside the gene matches: 5. The CDR3: CASRWDRGYNEQFF. Written as DNA, the CDR3 is TGTGCCAGCCGGTGGGACAGGGGTTACAATGAGCAGTTCTTC.

V usage is TRBV20-1 and J usage is TRBJ1-1, with no clear D. The CDR3 sequence is 13 residues long. Germline CDR1 and CDR2: DFQATT and SNEGSKA (reference sequence). Trimming took off 6 bases at V and 2 bases at J, with 13 bases between the two ends. CDR3 nucleotide sequence: TGCAGTGCGTCTTACTACGGCAACACTGAAGCTTTCTTT. Translating gives CSASYYGNTEAFF.

The gene calls are TRBV29-1 and TRBJ1-2, with 7 bases fitting TRBD1. Germline V gene lookup returns CDR1 SQVTM and CDR2 ANQGSEA. Trimming removed 6 bases from V and 4 bases from J; junction bases left unmatched: 8. The CDR3 has 13 amino acids. The CDR3 DNA reads TGCAGCGTCGGACAGGTCTATGGCTATGGCTACACCTTC. Translated, it gives CSVGQVYGYGYTF.